This passage covers 6 T cell receptor beta chains from one sample sequenced in a study of T cells in Graves' hyperthyroidism and ophthalmopathy. Amplification of TCR beta CDR3 regions used RNA as the template. Using the HTBI primer set, a first-round RT-PCR was run on the TCR CDR3. MiXCR was run by TCRdb on the multiplex PCR reads, yielding one entry per CDR3 protein. Here the sample spans some 490,000 distinct CDR3 sequences, approximately 22% being singletons. Sequenced sample: blood. These receptors came from a woman in her 70s with Graves' ophthalmopathy.

This clonotype has more than one count but fewer than ten. V is TRBV29-1 and J is TRBJ2-3; no clear D. The CDR3 has 12 amino acids. The V end was cut by 7 bases, the J end by 1 base, with 9 bases between. From germline, CDR1 is SQVTM and CDR2 ANQGSEA. As DNA, the CDR3 is TGCAGCGGATCTGGGGGCACAGATACGCAGTATTTT. Translated: CSGSGGTDTQYF.

This clonotype occurred many times. The chain couples TRBV2 to TRBJ1-2; D remains ambiguous. This CDR3 has 14 residues. The germline V gene encodes CDR1 SNHLY and CDR2 FYNNEI. Trimming pared 5 bases from V and 7 bases from J, leaving 17 bases between. This CDR3 reads CASSSPTWARGYTF. CDR3 nucleotide sequence: TGTGCCAGCAGTTCGCCGACTTGGGCCCGTGGCTACACCTTC.

This clonotype was seen only a few times. The chain joins TRBV5-1 to TRBJ2-7; TRBD1 is a possible D gene (6 bases). CDR1 SGHRS and CDR2 YFSETQ come from the germline V gene. CDR3 length: 13 residues. V was trimmed by 4 bases and J by 2 bases, leaving 10 bases between them. In DNA form, the CDR3 reads TGCGCCAGCAGCAACCGGGACACCTACGAGCAGTACTTC. Translation: CASSNRDTYEQYF.

This clonotype was detected a few times. The chain carries TRBV28 and TRBJ2-7; D is undetermined. The V gene's germline CDR1 is MDHEN and CDR2 SYDVKM. The CDR3 covers 12 residues. Trimming stripped 7 bases from V and 2 bases from J, with 9 bases between. For the CDR3, the DNA is TGTGCCAGCACCCACACCCCCTACGAGCAGTACTTC. It specifies CASTHTPYEQYF.

The chain is built from TRBV24-1 and TRBJ2-3, with a weak D call TRBD1 (6 bases). From germline, CDR1 is KGHDR and CDR2 SFDVKD. This CDR3 contains 16 residues. Deletions cut 2 bases from V and 6 bases from J, with 17 bases between. CDR3 protein: CATSDSGTKGWDTQYF. DNA for the CDR3: TGTGCCACCAGTGATTCCGGGACAAAGGGGTGGGATACGCAGTATTTT.

This clonotype was picked up many times. The chain employs TRBV12-3 or TRBV12-4 and TRBJ2-1, with a tentative D call TRBD1 (6 bases). The CDR3 has 13 residues. Trimming took off 6 bases at V and 5 bases at J, with 11 bases between the two ends. DNA for the CDR3: TGTGCCAGCAGAAATAGGGGGAACAATGAGCAGTTCTTC. Its protein is CASRNRGNNEQFF.